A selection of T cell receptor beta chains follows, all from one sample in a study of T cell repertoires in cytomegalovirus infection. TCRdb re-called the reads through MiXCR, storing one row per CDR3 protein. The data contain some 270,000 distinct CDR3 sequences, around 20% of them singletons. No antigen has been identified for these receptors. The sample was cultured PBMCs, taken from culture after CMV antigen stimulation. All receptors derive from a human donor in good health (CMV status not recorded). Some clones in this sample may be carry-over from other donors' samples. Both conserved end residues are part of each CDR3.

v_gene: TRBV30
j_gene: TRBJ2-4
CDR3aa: CASTGTGENIQYF

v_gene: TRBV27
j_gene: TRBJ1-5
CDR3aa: CASSFQQGGQPQHF

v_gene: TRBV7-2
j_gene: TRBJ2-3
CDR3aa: CASSLVAGGGDTQYF

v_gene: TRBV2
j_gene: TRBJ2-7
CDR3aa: CASSVSRDRGVNEQYF

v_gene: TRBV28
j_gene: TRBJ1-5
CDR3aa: CASGIHQPQHF

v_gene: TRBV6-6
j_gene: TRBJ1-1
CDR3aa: CASSYSGQSLDNTEAFF

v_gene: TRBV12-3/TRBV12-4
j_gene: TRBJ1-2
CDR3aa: CASSLEGQVIYGYTF

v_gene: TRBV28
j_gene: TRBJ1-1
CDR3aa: CASGGVMNTEAFF

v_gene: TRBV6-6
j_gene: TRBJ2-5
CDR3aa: CASTGKTSGQETQYF

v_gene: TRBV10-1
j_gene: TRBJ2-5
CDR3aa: CASSDRFETQYF

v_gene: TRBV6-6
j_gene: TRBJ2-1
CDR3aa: CASSLRAGGGNEQFF

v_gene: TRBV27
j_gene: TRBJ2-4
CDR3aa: CASSLASGGKNIQYF

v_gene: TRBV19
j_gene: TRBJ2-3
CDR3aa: CASSIYPGRRISTDTQYF

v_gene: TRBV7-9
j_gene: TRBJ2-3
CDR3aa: CASSRDGTDTQYF

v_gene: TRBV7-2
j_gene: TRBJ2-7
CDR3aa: CASSGTSGNYEQYF

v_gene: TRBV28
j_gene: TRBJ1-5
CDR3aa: CASSTPGGAGKPQHF

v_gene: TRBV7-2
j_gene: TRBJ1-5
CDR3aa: CASSLMAADQPQHF

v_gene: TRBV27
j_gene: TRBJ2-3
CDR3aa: CASSLLGEDTQYF

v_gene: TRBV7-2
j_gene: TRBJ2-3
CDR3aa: CASSSQSALVDTQYF

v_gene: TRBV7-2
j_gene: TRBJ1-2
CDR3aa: CASSLESTVGYGYTF

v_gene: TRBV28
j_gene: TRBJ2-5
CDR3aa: CASSRTGGEDQYF

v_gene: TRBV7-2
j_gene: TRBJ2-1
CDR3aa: CASSPRQGSRGEQFF

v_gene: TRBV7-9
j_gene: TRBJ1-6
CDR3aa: CASNKDRTNSPLHF

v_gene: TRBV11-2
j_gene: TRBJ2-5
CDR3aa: CASSLSIQETQYF

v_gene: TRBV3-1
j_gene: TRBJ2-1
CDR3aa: CASSQDTLLGVSYNEQFF

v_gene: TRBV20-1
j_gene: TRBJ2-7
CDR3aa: CSAVLEGWSYEQYF

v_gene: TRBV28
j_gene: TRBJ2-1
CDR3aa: CASSFPPATTNNEQFF

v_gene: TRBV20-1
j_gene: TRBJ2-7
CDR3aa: CSVRGGHSSYEQYF

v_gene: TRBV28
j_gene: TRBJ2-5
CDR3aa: CASSLFLAGLQETQYF

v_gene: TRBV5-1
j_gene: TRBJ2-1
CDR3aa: CASSLGLAGVGYNEQFF

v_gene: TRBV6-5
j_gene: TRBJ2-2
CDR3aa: CASSPTSSNTGELFF

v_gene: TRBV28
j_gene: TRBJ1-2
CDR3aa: CASSPTPIYGYTF

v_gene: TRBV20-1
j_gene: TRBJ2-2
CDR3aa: CGARKAGELFF

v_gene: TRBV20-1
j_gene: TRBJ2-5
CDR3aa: CSALSFRGMGETQYF

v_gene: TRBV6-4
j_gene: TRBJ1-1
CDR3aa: CASSSGTEAEAFF

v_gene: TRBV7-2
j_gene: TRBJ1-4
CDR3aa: CASSGQGREKLFF

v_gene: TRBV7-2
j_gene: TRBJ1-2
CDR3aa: CASSDDRSNYGYTF

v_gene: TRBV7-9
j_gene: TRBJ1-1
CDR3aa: CASSYTVTGENTEAFF

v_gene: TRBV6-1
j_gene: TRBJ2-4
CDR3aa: CASSLLNRGGNKNIQYF

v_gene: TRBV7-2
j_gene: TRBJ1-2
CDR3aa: CASSFGQEYGYTF

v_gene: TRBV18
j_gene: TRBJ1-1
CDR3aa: CARSHSRDTEAFF

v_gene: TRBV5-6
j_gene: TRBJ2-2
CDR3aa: CASSLAGSLGWTGELFF

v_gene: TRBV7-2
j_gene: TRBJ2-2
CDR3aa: CASSFTGQPNTGELFF

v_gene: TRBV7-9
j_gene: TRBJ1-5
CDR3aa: CASSEGDRAFYQPQHF

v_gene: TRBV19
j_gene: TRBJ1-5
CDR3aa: CASTPPTLWDQPQHF

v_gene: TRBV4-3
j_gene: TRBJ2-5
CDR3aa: CASSQESGTGIETQYF

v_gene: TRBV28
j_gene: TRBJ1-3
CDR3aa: CASSFGHTIYF

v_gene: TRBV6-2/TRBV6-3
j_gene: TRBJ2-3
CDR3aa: CASSPGLTGVTQYF